The 19 T cell receptor beta chains below all came from one sample that was sequenced in a study of glioma-infiltrating T cells. TCR alpha and beta CDR3 regions were amplified from RNA using iRepertoire nested multiplex PCR. TCRdb processed the multiplex PCR reads anew with MiXCR; each CDR3 protein has one entry. The sample lists approximately 3,000 distinct CDR3 sequences; 17% were seen once. Specimen: glioma tissue, nonneoplastic brain tissue, or PBMCs (not recorded which). These receptors all stem from a human donor with low-grade glioma or glioblastoma, undergoing nonglioma brain surgery, or in good health (not recorded which).

A word on this clonotype: Possible read error: a much larger clone is one base away. The chain joins TRBV19 to TRBJ1-1; D is possibly TRBD1 (5 bases). The CDR3 extends over 16 amino acids. The germline V gene has CDR1 LNHDA and CDR2 SQIVND (reference sequence). CDR3 in DNA: TGTGCCAGTAGTATATTTGAAAGGGGTTCGAACACTAAAGCTTTCTTT. Translation gives CASSIFERGSNTKAFF.

This clonotype ranks as medium-sized. V and J are TRBV20-1 and TRBJ2-1; D not certain. Trimming removed 5 bases at V and 1 base at J, with 12 bases between. In germline, CDR1 is DFQATT, CDR2 SNEGSKA (reference sequence). This CDR3 has 14 amino acids. This chain's CDR3 is CSAPNTRSYNEQFF. CDR3 sequence (DNA): TGCAGTGCTCCCAACACCCGGTCCTACAATGAGCAGTTCTTC.

This clonotype is termed medium-sized. This sequence joins TRBV20-1 and TRBJ1-2, with D uncertain. Trimming took off 6 bases at V and 5 bases at J, with 10 bases between the two ends. Per the germline V gene, CDR1 is DFQATT and CDR2 is SNEGSKA (reference sequence). CDR3 length: 11 residues. The CDR3, as DNA: TGCAGTGCCAACGGGGTATATGGCTACACCTTC. Amino acids: CSANGVYGYTF.

This clonotype has just a few counts. The rearrangement uses TRBV11-3 and TRBJ2-7; TRBD2 agrees at 10 bases. The V gene's germline CDR1 is SGHNT and CDR2 YENEEA. The J segment lost 3 bases and the V segment lost 5 bases, leaving 4 bases of the junction unmatched. CDR3 length: 14 residues. The DNA for the CDR3 is TGTGCCAGCAGCCCCAGGACTAGCGGCTACGAGCAGTACGTC. Its translation: CASSPRTSGYEQYV.

By frequency in the sample, this clonotype is medium-sized. This chain links TRBV5-4 with TRBJ2-7; D remains ambiguous. This CDR3 has 11 amino acids. V was shortened by 2 bases and J by 6 bases, with 6 bases between the two germline ends. CDR1 SGHNT and CDR2 YYREEE come from the germline V gene (reference sequence). Written as DNA, the CDR3 is TGTGCCAGCAGCTTTGGTGGCGAGCAGTACGTC. This codes for CASSFGGEQYV.

Many counts were recorded for this clonotype. V is TRBV10-3 and J is TRBJ1-6; D not certain. The germline V gene encodes CDR1 ENHRY and CDR2 SYGVKD. The CDR3 loop spans 11 amino acids. Trimming cost V 3 bases and J 18 bases, with 12 bases left between them. CDR3 region: CAISEGQAPHF. CDR3 bases: TGTGCCATCAGTGAAGGGCAGGCCCCCCACTTT.

This clonotype was found many times. The gene calls are TRBV11-2 and TRBJ2-3, with a possible D match to TRBD2 (5 bases). Trimming shortened V by 1 base and J by 4 bases, and 15 bases separated the two germline ends. This CDR3 has 16 amino acids. Germline V gene data show CDR1 as SGHAT and CDR2 as FQNNGV. The CDR3 is CASSLGTFVSADTQYF. As DNA, the CDR3 is TGTGCCAGCAGCTTAGGGACTTTCGTTTCGGCAGATACGCAGTATTTT.

This clonotype was counted many times. The gene calls are TRBV6-1 and TRBJ1-4; D uncertain. V lost 7 bases and J 0 bases, leaving 9 bases between the germline ends. The V gene's germline CDR1 is MNHNS and CDR2 SASEGT. The CDR3 spans 14 residues. CDR3 in DNA: TGTGCCAGCACCTCGCCGTCAACTAATGAAAAACTGTTTTTT. Translation: CASTSPSTNEKLFF.

This clonotype has ten or more counts. CDR3 sequence (DNA): TGTGCCAGCGCCCTACACGGACAGGGAGGGCCCGATGGCTACACCTTC. It codes for CASALHGQGGPDGYTF. The chain has TRBV6-4 and TRBJ1-2; 8 nucleotides align to TRBD1. V shed 8 bases, J shed 6 bases, and the junction held 17 bases outside the gene matches. CDR3 length equals 16 residues. CDR1 MRHNA and CDR2 SNTAGT come from the germline V gene.

The chain couples TRBV11-2 to TRBJ2-1; D might be TRBD2 (5 bases). Between the trimmed V and J ends, which lost 1 base and 4 bases, there was a span of 11 bases. The CDR3 sequence is 15 residues long. Per germline, CDR1 SGHAT and CDR2 FQNNGV. CDR3 amino acids: CASSLAAGEYNEQFF. CDR3 coding DNA: TGTGCCAGCAGCTTAGCGGCCGGGGAATACAATGAGCAGTTCTTC.

In its sample, this clonotype is medium-sized. The chain links TRBV5-1 to TRBJ2-7; tentatively, D is TRBD1 or TRBD2 (7 bases each). Germline CDR1 SGHRS, CDR2 YFSETQ. CDR3 length: 15 residues. The germline V and J ends were trimmed by 6 bases and 4 bases, with 20 bases remaining between them. The DNA of the CDR3 is TGCGCCAGCACCCCGGGGGGACAGCGGAATTACGAGCAGTACGTC. It is translated as CASTPGGQRNYEQYV.

By sample fraction, this clonotype is medium-sized. The gene calls are TRBV20-1 and TRBJ2-1; TRBD1 agrees at 7 bases. Germline V gene data show CDR1 as DFQATT and CDR2 as SNEGSKA (reference sequence). The CDR3 extends over 14 amino acids. The junction had 6 bases not matched to a gene; V was cut back by 5 bases and J by 2 bases. The CDR3 DNA reads TGCAGTGCTCAGGACAGGCTCCCCTACAATGAGCAGTTCTTC. Amino acid sequence: CSAQDRLPYNEQFF.

Of note for this clonotype: A much larger clone lies one base from this, so it may be a read error. J is TRBJ1-4 and V is TRBV5-5, with 11 bases fitting TRBD1. This CDR3 is 14 amino acids long. Germline V gene data show CDR1 as SGHKS and CDR2 as YYEKEE (reference sequence). Germline trimming cut 4 bases from V and 7 bases from J; bases unmatched to any gene: 3. CDR3 loop: CASSTGTGGEKLFF. CDR3 nucleotide sequence: TGTGCCAGCAGCACCGGGACAGGGGGTGAAAAACTGTTTTTT.

This clonotype was observed a handful of times. V usage is TRBV12-3 or TRBV12-4 and J usage is TRBJ2-7, with 9 bases identical to TRBD2. Losses at the gene ends were 5 bases for V and 2 bases for J; bases not matched to a gene: 7. The CDR3 runs 15 residues. CDR3 loop: CASSQGLAPTYEQYV. In DNA form, the CDR3 reads TGTGCCAGCAGTCAAGGACTAGCGCCAACCTACGAGCAGTACGTC.

Regarding this clonotype: This clone may be a read error of a much larger clone one base away. The V call is TRBV10-3, the J call TRBJ2-5, with D tentatively TRBD2 (6 bases). The CDR3 has 15 amino acids. The germline CDR1 and CDR2 sequences are ENHRY and SYGVKD. CDR3 sequence reads: CAISDRVADQESQYF. CDR3 nucleotides: TGTGCCATCAGTGACCGAGTAGCGGACCAAGAGAGCCAGTACTTC.

To note about this clonotype: A much larger clone differs from this one at a single base, so this may be a read error. The chain has TRBV5-4 and TRBJ1-1, with unresolved D. The ends were cut back, 7 bases at V and 6 bases at J, with 28 bases in the middle. Germline V CDR1 and CDR2: SGHNT, YYREEE (reference sequence). The CDR3 loop spans 17 amino acids. The CDR3 DNA follows: TGTGCCAGCTCCTCGCAAACTCTTGTGGGGTCCTCGGCTGAAGCTTTCTTT. This gives the protein CASSSQTLVGSSAEAFF.

This chain connects TRBV12-3 or TRBV12-4 to TRBJ1-5; D call uncertain. V shed 0 bases and J shed 4 bases, with 7 bases lying between them. There are 14 residues in the CDR3. The CDR3 sequence: CASSLASVNQPQHF. CDR3 DNA sequence: TGTGCCAGCAGTTTAGCGTCGGTGAATCAGCCCCAGCATTTT.

V and J are TRBV19 and TRBJ1-1; a possible D gene is TRBD1 (6 bases). V lost 6 bases, J lost 3 bases, and 14 bases lay in between. Germline V gives CDR1 LNHDA, CDR2 SQIVND (reference sequence). The CDR3 loop spans 14 amino acids. The CDR3 loop reads CASRARNRDTEAFF. CDR3 DNA sequence: TGTGCCAGTAGGGCGCGTAACAGGGACACTGAAGCTTTCTTT.

This clonotype was detected many times. The chain employs TRBV18 and TRBJ1-3; D is unclear. The CDR3 is made up of 16 amino acids. Germline V gives CDR1 KGHSH, CDR2 LQKENI. Trimming left V 5 bases short and J 0 bases short, with 14 bases between. The CDR3 DNA reads as TGTGCCAGCTCATTCGGGAAAACTGGCTCTGGAAACACCATATATTTT. It specifies CASSFGKTGSGNTIYF.